The entry below gives a single T cell receptor beta chain sequence along with its context. The data derive from a study of T cell responses to AZD1222 COVID-19 vaccine. Method: immunoSEQ multiplex PCR; TCRdb's copy keeps in-frame clones and lacks some. Here the sample spans 100,000 to 150,000 clones, about 92% being singletons. This CDR3 contains 15 residues. Per germline, CDR1 LGHDT and CDR2 YNNKEL (reference sequence). After removal of 5 bases from V and 2 bases from J, the junction contained 7 bases not matched to a gene. The starting material was peripheral blood, obtained on day 0 of MenACWY control vaccination. The TCR comes from an adult in good health. The chain recombines TRBV3-1 (or the pseudogene TRBV3-2) with TRBJ2-7, with 9 nucleotides matching TRBD2. The CDR3 region is CASSGSTSGPYEQYF. For the CDR3, the DNA is TGTGCCAGCAGCGGGAGTACTAGCGGGCCCTACGAGCAGTACTTC.